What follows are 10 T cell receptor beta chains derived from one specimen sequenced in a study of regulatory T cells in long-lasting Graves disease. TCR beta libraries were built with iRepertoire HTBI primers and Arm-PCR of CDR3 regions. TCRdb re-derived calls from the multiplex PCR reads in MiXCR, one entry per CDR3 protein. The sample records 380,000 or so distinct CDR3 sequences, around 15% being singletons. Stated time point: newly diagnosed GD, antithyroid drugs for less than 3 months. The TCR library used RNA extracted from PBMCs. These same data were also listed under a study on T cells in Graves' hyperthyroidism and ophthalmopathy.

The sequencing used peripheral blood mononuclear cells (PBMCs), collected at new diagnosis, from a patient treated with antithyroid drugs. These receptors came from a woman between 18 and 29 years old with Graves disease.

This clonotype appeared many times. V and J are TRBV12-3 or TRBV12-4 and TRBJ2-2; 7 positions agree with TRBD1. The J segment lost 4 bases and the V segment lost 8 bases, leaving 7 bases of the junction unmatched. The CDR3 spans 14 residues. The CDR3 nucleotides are TGTGCCAGCGGCCGGGACAGATTCACCGGGGAGCTGTTTTTT. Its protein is CASGRDRFTGELFF.

As DNA, the CDR3 is TGCAGCCCCGAGGGAAGGCAAGAGACCCAGTACTTC. This translates into CSPEGRQETQYF. The gene calls are TRBV20-1 and TRBJ2-5, with a possible D match to TRBD2 (5 bases). The CDR3 totals 12 residues. Germline V gene data show CDR1 as DFQATT and CDR2 as SNEGSKA (reference sequence).

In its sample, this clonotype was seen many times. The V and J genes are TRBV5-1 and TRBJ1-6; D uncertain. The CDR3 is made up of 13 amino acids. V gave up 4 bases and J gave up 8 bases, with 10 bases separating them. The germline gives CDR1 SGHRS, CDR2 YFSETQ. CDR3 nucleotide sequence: TGCGCCAGCAGCCCCGTCCAGGATTCACCCCTCCACTTT. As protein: CASSPVQDSPLHF. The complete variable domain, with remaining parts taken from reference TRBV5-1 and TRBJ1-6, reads KAGVTQTPRYLIKTRGQQVTLSCSPISGHRSVSWYQQTPGQGLQFLFEYFSETQRNKGNFPGRFSGRQFSNSRSEMNVSTLELGDSALYLCASSPVQDSPLHFGNGTRLTVT.

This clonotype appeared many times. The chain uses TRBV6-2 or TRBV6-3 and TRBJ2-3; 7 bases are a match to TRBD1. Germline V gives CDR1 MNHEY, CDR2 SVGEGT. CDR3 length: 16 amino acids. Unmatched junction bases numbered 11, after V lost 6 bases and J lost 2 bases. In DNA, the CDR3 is TGTGCCAGCAGCTGGGAACCGGGACAGTCCACAGATACGCAGTATTTT. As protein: CASSWEPGQSTDTQYF.

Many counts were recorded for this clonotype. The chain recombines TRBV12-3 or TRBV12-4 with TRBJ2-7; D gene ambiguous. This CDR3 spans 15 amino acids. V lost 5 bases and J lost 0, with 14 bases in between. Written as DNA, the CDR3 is TGTGCCAGCAGTCCCTTTTTGCGGAGCTCCTACGAGCAGTACTTC. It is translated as CASSPFLRSSYEQYF.

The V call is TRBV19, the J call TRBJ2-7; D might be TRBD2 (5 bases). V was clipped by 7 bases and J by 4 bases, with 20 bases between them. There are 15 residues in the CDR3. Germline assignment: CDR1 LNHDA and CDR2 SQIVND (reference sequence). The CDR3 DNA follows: TGTGCCAGTAAAGCCGGCGACTACCCATCTTACGAGCAGTACTTC. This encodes CASKAGDYPSYEQYF. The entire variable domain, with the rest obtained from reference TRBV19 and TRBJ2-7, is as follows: DGGITQSPKYLFRKEGQNVTLSCEQNLNHDAMYWYRQDPGQGLRLIYYSQIVNDFQKGDIAEGYSVSREKKESFPLTVTSAQKNPTAFYLCASKAGDYPSYEQYFGPGTRLTVT.

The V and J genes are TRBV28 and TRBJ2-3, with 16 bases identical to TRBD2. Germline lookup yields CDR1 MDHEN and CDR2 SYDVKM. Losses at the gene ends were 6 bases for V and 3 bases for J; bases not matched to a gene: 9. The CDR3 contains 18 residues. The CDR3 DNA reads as TGTGCCAGCAGCTTCCCCGAGGGACTAGCGGGAGGGACAGATACGCAGTATTTT. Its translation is CASSFPEGLAGGTDTQYF.

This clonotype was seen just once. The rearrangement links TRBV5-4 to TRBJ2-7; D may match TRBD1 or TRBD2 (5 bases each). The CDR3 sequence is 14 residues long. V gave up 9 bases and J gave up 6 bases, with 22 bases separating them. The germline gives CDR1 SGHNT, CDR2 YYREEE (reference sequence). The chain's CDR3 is CATTSGGLEFEQYF. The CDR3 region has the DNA TGTGCCACCACCTCTGGGGGATTGGAGTTCGAGCAGTACTTC. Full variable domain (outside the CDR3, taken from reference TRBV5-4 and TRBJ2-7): ETGVTQSPTHLIKTRGQQVTLRCSSQSGHNTVSWYQQALGQGPQFIFQYYREEENGRGNFPPRFSGLQFPNYSSELNVNALELDDSALYLCATTSGGLEFEQYFGPGTRLTVT.

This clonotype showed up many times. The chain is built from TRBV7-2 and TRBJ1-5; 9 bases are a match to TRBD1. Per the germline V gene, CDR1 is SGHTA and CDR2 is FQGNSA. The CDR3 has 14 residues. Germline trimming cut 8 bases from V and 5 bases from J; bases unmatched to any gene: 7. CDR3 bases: TGTGCCAGCTCACCCCGACAGGGGGATCAGCCCCAGCATTTT. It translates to CASSPRQGDQPQHF. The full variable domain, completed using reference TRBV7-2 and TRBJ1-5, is GAGVSQSPSNKVTEKGKDVELRCDPISGHTALYWYRQSLGQGLEFLIYFQGNSAPDKSGLPSDRFSAERTGGSVSTLTIQRTQQEDSAVYLCASSPRQGDQPQHFGDGTRLSIL.

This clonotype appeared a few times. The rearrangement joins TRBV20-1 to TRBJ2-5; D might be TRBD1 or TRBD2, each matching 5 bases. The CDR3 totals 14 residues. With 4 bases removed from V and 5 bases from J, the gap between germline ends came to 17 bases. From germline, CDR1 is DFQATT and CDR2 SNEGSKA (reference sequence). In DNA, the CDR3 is TGCAGTGCTACCCGGGACGGCGGCCTGGAGACCCAGTACTTC. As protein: CSATRDGGLETQYF.